This is a list of T cell receptor beta chains from one sample in a study of human T cells and chemical hapten exposure. TCRdb independently ran MiXCR on the RACE reads; one entry per CDR3 protein. The sample has fewer than 50,000 distinct CDR3 sequences; 3.5% to 4% are singletons. The specimen comprised whole blood, sampled in connection with sensitization to the hapten diphenylcyclopropenone (DPC). These receptors came from a man over 45 with alopecia areata. Some clones in this sample may be carry-over from other donors' samples. CDR3s include the opening cysteine and the closing phenylalanine or tryptophan. D genes are given only for firm matches. Not all rows give a size; the values are once, few, many and, for expanded clones, a class.

size	D	J	V	CDR3	DNA
many	TRBD2	TRBJ2-3	TRBV29-1	CSAGRLAGIDTQYF	TGCAGCGCTGGAAGACTAGCGGGGATAGATACGCAGTATTTT
many	NA	TRBJ1-1	TRBV19	CASSIAGHRNTEAFF	TGTGCCAGTAGTATAGCTGGACACCGGAACACTGAAGCTTTCTTT
NA	NA	TRBJ1-1	TRBV13	CASSTRSGRRHTEAFF	TGTGCCAGCAGCACACGATCGGGACGGCGACACACTGAAGCTTTCTTT
few	NA	TRBJ1-5	TRBV20-1	CSARLWPLEKPQHF	TGCAGTGCTAGATTGTGGCCCCTGGAGAAGCCCCAGCATTTT
many	NA	TRBJ2-1	TRBV5-1	CASSPGTVNEQFF	TGCGCCAGCAGCCCGGGGACTGTCAACGAGCAGTTCTTC
many	TRBD2	TRBJ2-7	TRBV29-1	CSVRLGLAGGSRTEQYF	TGCAGCGTCCGACTGGGACTAGCGGGAGGGAGCCGTACCGAGCAGTACTTC
many	NA	TRBJ2-1	TRBV7-9	CASSSKGQFPYNEQFF	TGTGCCAGCAGCTCCAAGGGACAATTCCCCTACAATGAGCAGTTCTTC
many	TRBD1	TRBJ2-3	TRBV20-1	CSAAPGGWNTQYF	TGCAGTGCCGCCCCAGGGGGCTGGAATACGCAGTATTTT
many	NA	TRBJ1-4	TRBV6-6	CASNQNGQSNEKLFF	TGTGCCAGCAATCAGAATGGACAGTCTAATGAAAAACTGTTTTTT
many	NA	TRBJ1-6	TRBV27	CASSLRLNSPLHF	TGTGCCAGCAGTTTGCGGCTAAATTCACCCCTCCACTTT
many	NA	TRBJ2-3	TRBV27	CASSLSPLAYASTDTQYF	TGTGCCAGCAGTTTATCCCCACTAGCATATGCTAGCACAGATACGCAGTATTTT
many	TRBD1	TRBJ2-7	TRBV20-1	CSARRRQGSYHEQYF	TGCAGTGCTAGACGCAGACAGGGGTCCTATCACGAGCAGTACTTC
many	TRBD1	TRBJ1-4	TRBV29-1	CSVVRTDRGYEKLFF	TGCAGCGTCGTACGGACCGACAGGGGTTATGAAAAACTGTTTTTT
medium-sized	TRBD1	TRBJ1-5	TRBV6-5	CASRNRGDNQPQHF	TGTGCCAGCAGAAACAGGGGGGACAATCAGCCCCAGCATTTT
many	TRBD1	TRBJ2-7	TRBV28	CASPPDRGNYEQYF	TGTGCCAGCCCGCCGGACAGGGGGAACTACGAGCAGTACTTC
NA	NA	TRBJ1-6	TRBV7-2	CASSLDTENSPLHF	TGTGCCAGCAGCTTAGATACCGAGAATTCACCCCTCCACTTT
many	NA	TRBJ2-1	TRBV30	CAWSVSEEQFF	TGTGCCTGGAGTGTTAGCGAGGAGCAGTTCTTC
many	NA	TRBJ2-7	TRBV20-1	CSANPQARLDEQYF	TGCAGTGCTAACCCCCAGGCCCGTCTCGACGAGCAGTACTTC
many	NA	TRBJ1-5	TRBV7-2	CASSPDTNQPQHF	TGTGCCAGCAGCCCGGACACCAATCAGCCCCAGCATTTT
many	NA	TRBJ2-7	TRBV28	CASKLQGPAYEQYF	TGTGCCAGCAAGTTGCAGGGTCCAGCCTACGAGCAGTACTTC
NA	TRBD1	TRBJ1-5	TRBV5-1	CASSAEQGAGQPQHF	TGCGCCAGCAGCGCGGAACAGGGGGCGGGTCAGCCCCAGCATTTT
many	NA	TRBJ2-5	TRBV27	CASRRQRQETQYF	TGTGCCAGCAGGAGACAGAGACAAGAGACCCAGTACTTC
many	NA	TRBJ1-2	TRBV15	CATSRDHWENTF	TGTGCCACCAGCAGAGATCATTGGGAGAACACCTTC
many	TRBD1	TRBJ1-5	TRBV18	CASSPDRAINQPQHF	TGTGCCAGCTCACCCGACAGGGCCATCAATCAGCCCCAGCATTTT
many	NA	TRBJ1-5	TRBV5-6	CASSFRGGGNQPQHF	TGTGCCAGCAGTTTTAGGGGGGGCGGCAATCAGCCCCAGCATTTT
many	NA	TRBJ1-5	TRBV20-1	CSARDGGYSNQPQHF	TGCAGTGCTAGAGATGGGGGTTATAGCAATCAGCCCCAGCATTTT
few	TRBD1	TRBJ1-1	TRBV12-3/TRBV12-4	CASSLGQGAVEAFF	TGTGCCAGCAGTTTGGGACAGGGGGCTGTTGAAGCTTTCTTT
many	TRBD2	TRBJ2-1	TRBV20-1	CSAKLAGGDNEQFF	TGCAGTGCAAAACTAGCGGGAGGCGACAATGAGCAGTTCTTC
many	NA	TRBJ2-1	TRBV12-3/TRBV12-4	CASSLEGGVNEQFF	TGTGCCAGCAGTCTCGAGGGGGGCGTCAATGAGCAGTTCTTC
NA	NA	TRBJ1-5	TRBV7-8	CASSFGFNQPQHF	TGTGCCAGCAGCTTTGGGTTCAATCAGCCCCAGCATTTT
many	NA	TRBJ2-7	TRBV20-1	CSATLERIAAVGHEQYF	TGCAGTGCTACCCTAGAACGGATAGCGGCAGTAGGGCACGAGCAGTACTTC
many	TRBD2	TRBJ2-3	TRBV28	CASSLRGRASDTQYF	TGTGCCAGCAGTTTACGCGGGAGGGCTTCGGATACGCAGTATTTT
few	NA	TRBJ1-1	TRBV30	CAWSFSRTFPQNTEAFF	TGTGCCTGGAGTTTTTCCCGGACATTCCCTCAGAACACTGAAGCTTTCTTT
many	NA	TRBJ1-2	TRBV3-1	CASSQGGKGVGYTF	TGTGCCAGCAGCCAGGGAGGAAAAGGGGTTGGCTACACCTTC
many	TRBD1	TRBJ2-1	TRBV3-1	CASSLSGQGYNEQFF	TGTGCCAGCAGTCTCTCGGGACAGGGTTACAATGAGCAGTTCTTC
many	NA	TRBJ2-7	TRBV7-9	CASSPRRLGQVEQYF	TGTGCCAGCAGCCCCCGGCGCCTTGGTCAGGTCGAGCAGTACTTC
many	TRBD2	TRBJ2-7	TRBV9	CASSVDPAGAGEQYF	TGTGCCAGCAGCGTAGATCCAGCGGGAGCGGGAGAGCAGTACTTC